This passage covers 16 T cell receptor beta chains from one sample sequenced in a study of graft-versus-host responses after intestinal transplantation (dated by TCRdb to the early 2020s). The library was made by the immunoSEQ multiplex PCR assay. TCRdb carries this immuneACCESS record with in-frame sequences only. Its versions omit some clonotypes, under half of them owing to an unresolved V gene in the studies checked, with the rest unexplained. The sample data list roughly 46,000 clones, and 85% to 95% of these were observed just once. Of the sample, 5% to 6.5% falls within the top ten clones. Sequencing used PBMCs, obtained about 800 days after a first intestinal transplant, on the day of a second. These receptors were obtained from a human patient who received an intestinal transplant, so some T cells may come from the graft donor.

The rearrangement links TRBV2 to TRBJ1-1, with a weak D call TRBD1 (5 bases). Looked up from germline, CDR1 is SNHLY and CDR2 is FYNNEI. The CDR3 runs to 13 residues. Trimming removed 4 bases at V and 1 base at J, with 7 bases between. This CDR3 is CASSGDSNTEAFF. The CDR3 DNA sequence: TGTGCCAGCAGTGGGGACTCGAACACTGAAGCTTTCTTT. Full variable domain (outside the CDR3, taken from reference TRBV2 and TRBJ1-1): EPEVTQTPSHQVTQMGQEVILRCVPISNHLYFYWYRQILGQKVEFLVSFYNNEISEKSEIFDDQFSVERPDGSNFTLKIRSTKLEDSAMYFCASSGDSNTEAFFGQGTRLTVV.

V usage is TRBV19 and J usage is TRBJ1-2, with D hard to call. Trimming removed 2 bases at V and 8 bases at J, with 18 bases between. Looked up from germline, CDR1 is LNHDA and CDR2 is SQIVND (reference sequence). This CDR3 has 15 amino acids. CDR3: CASSISGFSGEGYTF. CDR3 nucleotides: TGTGCCAGTAGTATATCCGGTTTCTCTGGAGAAGGCTACACCTTC.

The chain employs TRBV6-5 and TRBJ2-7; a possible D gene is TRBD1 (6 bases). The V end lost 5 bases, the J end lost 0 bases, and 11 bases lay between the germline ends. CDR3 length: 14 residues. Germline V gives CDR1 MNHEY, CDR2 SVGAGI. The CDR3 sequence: CASSGTRLSYEQYF. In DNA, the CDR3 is TGTGCCAGCAGTGGGACAAGGCTCTCCTACGAGCAGTACTTC.

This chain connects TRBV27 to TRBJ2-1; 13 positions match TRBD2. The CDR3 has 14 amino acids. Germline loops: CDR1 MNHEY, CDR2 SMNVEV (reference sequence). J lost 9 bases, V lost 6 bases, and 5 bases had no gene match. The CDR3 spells CASSPGLAGREQFF. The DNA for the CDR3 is TGTGCCAGCAGCCCGGGACTAGCGGGACGTGAGCAGTTCTTC.

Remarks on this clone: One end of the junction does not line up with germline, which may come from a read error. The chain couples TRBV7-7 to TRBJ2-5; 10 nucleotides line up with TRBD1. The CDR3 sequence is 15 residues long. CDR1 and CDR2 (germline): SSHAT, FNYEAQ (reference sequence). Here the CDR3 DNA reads TGTGCTAGCAGCTCCGGGACAGGGGTACAAGAGACCCAGTACTTC. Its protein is CASSSGTGVQETQYF.

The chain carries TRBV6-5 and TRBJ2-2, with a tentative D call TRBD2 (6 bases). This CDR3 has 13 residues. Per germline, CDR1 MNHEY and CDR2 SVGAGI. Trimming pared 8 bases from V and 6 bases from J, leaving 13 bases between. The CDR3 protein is CASRSGEAGELFF. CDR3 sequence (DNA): TGTGCCAGCCGATCGGGGGAGGCCGGGGAGCTGTTTTTT.

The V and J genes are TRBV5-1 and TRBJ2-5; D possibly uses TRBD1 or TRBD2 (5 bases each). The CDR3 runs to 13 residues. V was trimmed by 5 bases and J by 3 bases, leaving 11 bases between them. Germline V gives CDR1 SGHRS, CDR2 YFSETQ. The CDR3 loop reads CASSTGTEETQYF. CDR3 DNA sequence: TGCGCCAGCAGTACCGGGACGGAAGAGACCCAGTACTTC.

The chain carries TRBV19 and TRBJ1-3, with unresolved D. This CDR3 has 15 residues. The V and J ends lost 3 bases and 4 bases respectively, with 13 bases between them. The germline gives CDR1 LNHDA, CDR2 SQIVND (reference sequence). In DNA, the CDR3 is TGTGCCAGTAGTATCCTGGGAGGAGTCGGAAACACCATATATTTT. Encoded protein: CASSILGGVGNTIYF.

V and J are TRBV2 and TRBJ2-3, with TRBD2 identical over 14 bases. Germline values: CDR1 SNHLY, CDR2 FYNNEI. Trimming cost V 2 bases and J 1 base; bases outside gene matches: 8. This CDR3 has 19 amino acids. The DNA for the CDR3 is TGTGCCAGCAGTGAAACCGGGACTAGCGGGAGATGGGGCACAGATACGCAGTATTTT. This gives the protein CASSETGTSGRWGTDTQYF.

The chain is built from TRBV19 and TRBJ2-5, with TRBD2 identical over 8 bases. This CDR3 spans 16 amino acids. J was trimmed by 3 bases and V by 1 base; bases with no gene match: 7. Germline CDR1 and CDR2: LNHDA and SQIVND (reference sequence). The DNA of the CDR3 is TGTGCCAGTAGTATAGTCGGGACTAGGGCTAAAGAGACCCAGTACTTC. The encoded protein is CASSIVGTRAKETQYF. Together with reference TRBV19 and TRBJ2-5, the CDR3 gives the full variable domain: DGGITQSPKYLFRKEGQNVTLSCEQNLNHDAMYWYRQDPGQGLRLIYYSQIVNDFQKGDIAEGYSVSREKKESFPLTVTSAQKNPTAFYLCASSIVGTRAKETQYFGPGTRLLVL.

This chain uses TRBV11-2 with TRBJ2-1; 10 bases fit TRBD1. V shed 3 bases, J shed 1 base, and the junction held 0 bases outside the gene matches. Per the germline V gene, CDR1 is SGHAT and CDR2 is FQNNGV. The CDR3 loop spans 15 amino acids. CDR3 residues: CASSLGQGSYNEQFF. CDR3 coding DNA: TGTGCCAGCAGCTTGGGACAGGGGTCCTACAATGAGCAGTTCTTC.

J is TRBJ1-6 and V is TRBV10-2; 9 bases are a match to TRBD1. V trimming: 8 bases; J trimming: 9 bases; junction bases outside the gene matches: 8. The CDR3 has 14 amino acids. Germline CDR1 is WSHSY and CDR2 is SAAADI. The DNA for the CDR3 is TGCGCCAGCCTCCGGGACAGGGCCGGTTCACCCCTCCACTTT. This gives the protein CASLRDRAGSPLHF.

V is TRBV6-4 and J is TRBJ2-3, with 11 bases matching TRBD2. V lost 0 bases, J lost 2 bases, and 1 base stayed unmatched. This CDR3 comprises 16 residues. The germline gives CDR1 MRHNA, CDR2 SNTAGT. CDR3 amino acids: CASSDSSGRATDTQYF. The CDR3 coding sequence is TGTGCCAGCAGTGACTCTAGCGGGAGGGCCACAGATACGCAGTATTTT.

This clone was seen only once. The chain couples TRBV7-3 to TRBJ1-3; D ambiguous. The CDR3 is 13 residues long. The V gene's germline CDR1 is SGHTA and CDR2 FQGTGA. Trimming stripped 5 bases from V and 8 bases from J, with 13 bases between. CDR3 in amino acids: CASSPSGGDTIYF. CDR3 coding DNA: TGTGCCAGCAGCCCCTCCGGAGGAGACACCATATATTTT. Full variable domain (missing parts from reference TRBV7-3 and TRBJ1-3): GAGVSQTPSNKVTEKGKYVELRCDPISGHTALYWYRQSLGQGPEFLIYFQGTGAADDSGLPNDRFFAVRPEGSVSTLKIQRTERGDSAVYLCASSPSGGDTIYFGEGSWLTVV.

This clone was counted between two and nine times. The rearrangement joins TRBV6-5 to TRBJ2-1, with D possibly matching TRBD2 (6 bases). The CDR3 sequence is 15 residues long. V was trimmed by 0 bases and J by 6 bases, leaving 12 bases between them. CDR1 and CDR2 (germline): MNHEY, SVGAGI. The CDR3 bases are TGTGCCAGCAGTTACTCGGAGGGAGCAATCAATGAGCAGTTCTTC. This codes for CASSYSEGAINEQFF.

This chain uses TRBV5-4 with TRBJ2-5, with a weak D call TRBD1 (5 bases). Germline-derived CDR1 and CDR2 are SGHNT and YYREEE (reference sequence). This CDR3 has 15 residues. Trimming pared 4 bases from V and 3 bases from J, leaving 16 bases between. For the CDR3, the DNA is TGTGCCAGCAGCACCCAGCAGGGCCGGGAAGAGACCCAGTACTTC. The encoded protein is CASSTQQGREETQYF.